This TCR beta chain was obtained from a study of T cell responses to AZD1222 COVID-19 vaccine (dated by TCRdb to the early 2020s). For the study in its entirety: Because spike-specific TCR depth and breadth did not differ between the two schedules, AZD1222 recipients who got a second dose at roughly 4 weeks were pooled with those who got a second dose at roughly 12 weeks. TCR sequencing covered about 230 trial participants: roughly 200 given two doses of AZD1222 and 26 given two doses of MenACWY control vaccine. Trial participants were enrolled by age into subgroups of 18-55, 56-69 and 70-plus years, and around 140, 26 and 57 TCR-sequenced participants, respectively, were included in these subgroups. Overall study results and their limits: Conclusions about previously exposed vaccinees are limited because only five to seven AZD1222 recipients were SARS-CoV-2 seropositive at baseline. The whole spike protein was spanned by vaccine-associated CD4 TCRs, and dominant responses were seen in regions 160-218 and 743-854. After two AZD1222 doses, both the breadth and the depth of spike-specific TCRs were significantly higher than at day 0 and than in MenACWY recipients. Because no day 14 peak-response samples were available, repertoires were characterized only after the peak T cell response. Nearly half of unique spike-specific TCRs reportedly recognized epitopes outside regions mutated in the B.1.351 and B.1.1.7 variants. Participants were mostly white British, with more females than males. The authors suggested clonal diversity may have been underestimated. In the small 56-69-year group, the increase in depth fell short of significance, most likely because of low power.

The meaning of the sample's time point label: baseline before first vaccination. Vaccinee samples came from UK trials COV001 and COV002, including a single-blind randomized controlled phase 2/3 trial of AZD1222 (ChAdOx1 nCoV-19) in healthy adults. For TCRbeta chain sequencing, PBMC samples from trial participants were taken at day 0 and at day 28 after the second dose. This clone was detected only once. Its recognized antigen is unknown. Per-nucleotide qualities are absent, and no much larger clonotype sits a single base away. The CDR3 regions of human TCRbeta chains were subjected to immunosequencing. The study's own analysis went as follows. Repertoire TCRs were checked for matches against a reference library of SARS-CoV-2-specific TCRs that had been generated using the MIRA antigen-specificity platform. Breadth was defined as the fraction of unique TCRs that were SARS-CoV-2-associated, and depth was defined as the fraction of total T cells that were SARS-CoV-2-associated. Using the MIRA data, every spike-specific TCR was mapped to the spike region that the TCR reacted to and assigned to either a CD4 or a CD8 class. Log10-transformed breadth and depth values were compared by one-way ANOVA with Sidak's multiple comparisons tests. As stored in TCRdb, this immuneACCESS dataset retains in-frame rearrangements with V and J assigned. A fraction of the clones does not appear; measured against another copy, unresolved V genes explain less than half of the discrepancy, and the remainder lacks a known reason. V, J and clone size are taken as reported in that table, and D and trimming were inferred from the DNA itself. The sample data list under 200,000 clones, and about 92% of these were observed just once. Of the sample, around 4% falls within the top ten clones.

The clonotype was recovered from an adult in good health. The starting material was peripheral blood, obtained on day 0 of AZD1222 vaccination.

The CDR3 loop reads CASSPIQETQYF. In nucleotide form, the sequence is TGTGCCAGCTCACCAATACAAGAGACCCAGTACTTC. The chain employs TRBV18 and TRBJ2-5; the D gene remains uncertain. V drops 2 bases and J drops 2 bases, leaving 3 bases in between. Via the germline V gene, CDR1 is KGHSH and CDR2 LQKENI. Including the terminal cysteine and phenylalanine, the CDR3 comprises 12 residues. The retained sequence is limited to the CDR3, 36 bases, with the frame set at the first base.